This TCR beta chain derives from a study of T cell responses to AZD1222 COVID-19 vaccine. Points from the study as a whole: None of the repertoires were sampled until the peak T cell response had passed. Elevations in Spike-specific TCR breadth and depth followed administration of two AZD1222 doses. It was only a handful of AZD1222 recipients who were seropositive at baseline.

CDR1 and CDR2 from the germline V gene are SQVTM and ANQGSEA. V shed 4 bases and J shed 9 bases, with 10 bases lying between them. The CDR3 spans 11 residues. As regards this clone: Antigen: not known.

Clones were read by immunoSEQ multiplex PCR, and TCRdb kept only the in-frame ones, dropping some. The table has about 110,000 clones, over 80% seen once. The source is an adult who received the AZD1222 COVID-19 vaccine. The chain joins TRBV29-1 to TRBJ2-1, with no clear D. Sequencing was performed on peripheral blood, taken 28 days after the second AZD1222 dose. The CDR3 sequence: CSVGQQAEQFF. The CDR3 bases are TGCAGCGTTGGCCAGCAAGCTGAGCAGTTCTTC.